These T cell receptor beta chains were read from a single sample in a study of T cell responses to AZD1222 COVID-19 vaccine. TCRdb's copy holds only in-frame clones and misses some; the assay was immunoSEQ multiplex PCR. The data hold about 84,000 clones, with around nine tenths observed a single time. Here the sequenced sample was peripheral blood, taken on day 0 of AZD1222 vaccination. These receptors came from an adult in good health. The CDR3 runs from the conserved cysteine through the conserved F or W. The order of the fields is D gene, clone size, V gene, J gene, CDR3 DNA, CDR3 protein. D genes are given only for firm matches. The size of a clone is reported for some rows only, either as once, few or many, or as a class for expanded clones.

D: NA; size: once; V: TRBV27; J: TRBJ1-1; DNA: TGTGCCAGCAGTTACGAGGGCACTGAAGCTTTCTTT; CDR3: CASSYEGTEAFF
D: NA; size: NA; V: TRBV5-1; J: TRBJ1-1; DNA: TGCGCCAGCAGCTTGGGGGGCCGGCCTGAAGCTTTCTTT; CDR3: CASSLGGRPEAFF
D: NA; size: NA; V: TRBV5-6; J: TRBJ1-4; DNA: TGTGCCAGCAGCCACAAGGAGGGACTGTTTTTT; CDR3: CASSHKEGLFF
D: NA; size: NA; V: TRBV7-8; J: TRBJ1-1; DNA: TGTGCCAGCAGCTTAGAGGGGAGGGACACTGAAGCTTTCTTT; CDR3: CASSLEGRDTEAFF
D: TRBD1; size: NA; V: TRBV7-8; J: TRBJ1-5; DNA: TGTGCCAGCAGCCCACAGGGGCTGGGGCAGCCCCAGCATTTT; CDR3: CASSPQGLGQPQHF
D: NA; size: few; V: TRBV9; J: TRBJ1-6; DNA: TGTGCCAGCAGCGTTACGCCCGGGCCCGGGAATTCACCCCTCCACTTT; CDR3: CASSVTPGPGNSPLHF
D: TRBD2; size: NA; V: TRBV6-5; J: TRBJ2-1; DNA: TGTGCCAGCATAGGTCTAGCGGGTGGCAATGAGCAGTTCTTC; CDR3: CASIGLAGGNEQFF
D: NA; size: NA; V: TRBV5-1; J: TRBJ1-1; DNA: TGCGCCAGCAGCTTGGGGCAGTTCCCCATGAACACTGAAGCTTTCTTT; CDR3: CASSLGQFPMNTEAFF
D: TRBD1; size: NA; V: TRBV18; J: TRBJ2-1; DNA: TGTGCCAGCTCACCCGGGACAGGGGCGTTCTACAATGAGCAGTTCTTC; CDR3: CASSPGTGAFYNEQFF
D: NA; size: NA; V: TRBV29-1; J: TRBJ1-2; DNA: TGCAGCGTTGTAAGGGCAGGGTTTTATGGCTACACCTTC; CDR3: CSVVRAGFYGYTF
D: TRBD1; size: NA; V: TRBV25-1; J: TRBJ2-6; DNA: TGTGCCAGCAGTGATTCGGGACAGGGGACTGGGGCCAACGTCCTGACTTTC; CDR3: CASSDSGQGTGANVLTF
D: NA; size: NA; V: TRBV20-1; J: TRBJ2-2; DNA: TGCAGTGCACCTGAAGGCGAGGAGCTGTTTTTT; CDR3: CSAPEGEELFF
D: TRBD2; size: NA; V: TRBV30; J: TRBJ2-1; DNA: TGTGCCGTCGAACTAGCGGGAGGGCCGGGGGATGAGCAGTTCTTC; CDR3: CAVELAGGPGDEQFF
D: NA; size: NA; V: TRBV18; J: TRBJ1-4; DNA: TGTGCCAGCTCACCAGGGCTCTCGGATGAAAAACTGTTTTTT; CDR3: CASSPGLSDEKLFF
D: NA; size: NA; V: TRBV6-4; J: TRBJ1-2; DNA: TGTGCCAGCAGTGACGGTCAGGGAGAAGGCTACACCTTC; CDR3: CASSDGQGEGYTF
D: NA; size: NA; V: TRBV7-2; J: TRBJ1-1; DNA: TGTGCCAGCAGCCACCAAACAGGGAACACTGAAGCTTTCTTT; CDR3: CASSHQTGNTEAFF
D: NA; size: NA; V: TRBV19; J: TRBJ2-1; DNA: TGTGCCAGTAGTTTCGGGACTGGGTATGAGCAGTTCTTC; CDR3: CASSFGTGYEQFF
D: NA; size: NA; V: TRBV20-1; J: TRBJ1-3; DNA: TGCAGTGCTAGAGGGGGAAACACCATATATTTT; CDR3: CSARGGNTIYF
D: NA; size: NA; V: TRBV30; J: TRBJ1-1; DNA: TGTGCCTGGAGTGTACGGGCCGACACTGAAGCTTTCTTT; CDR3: CAWSVRADTEAFF
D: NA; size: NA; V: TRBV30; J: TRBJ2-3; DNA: TGTGCCCGAGAGGCGGCCAACACAGATACGCAGTATTTT; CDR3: CAREAANTDTQYF
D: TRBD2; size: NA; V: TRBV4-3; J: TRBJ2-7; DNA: TGCGCCAGCAGCCAAGAGTGGGGGAGGGGTAGCGCCTACGAGCAGTACTTC; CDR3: CASSQEWGRGSAYEQYF
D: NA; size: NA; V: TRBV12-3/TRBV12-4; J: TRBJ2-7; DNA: TGTGCCAGCTCCCAGGGGTCCTTTCGGCAGTACTTC; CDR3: CASSQGSFRQYF
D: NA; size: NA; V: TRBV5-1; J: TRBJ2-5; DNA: TGCGCCAGCAGCTTGGCGTACCAAGAGACCCAGTACTTC; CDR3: CASSLAYQETQYF
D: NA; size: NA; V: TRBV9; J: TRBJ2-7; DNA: TGTGCCAGCAGCGTAGGCGGACGCTACGAGCAGTACTTC; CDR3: CASSVGGRYEQYF
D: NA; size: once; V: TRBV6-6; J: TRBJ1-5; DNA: TGTGCCAGCAGTCCCACAACAGGGTTAGAGAATCAGCCCCAGCATTTT; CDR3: CASSPTTGLENQPQHF
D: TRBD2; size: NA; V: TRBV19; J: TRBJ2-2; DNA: TGTGCCAGTAGGAAGAGCGGGGGGAACACCGGGGAGCTGTTTTTT; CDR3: CASRKSGGNTGELFF
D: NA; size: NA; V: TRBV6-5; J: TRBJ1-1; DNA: TGTGCCAGCAGTTACCCTTCGGGCAGGGCACCTGAAGCTTTCTTT; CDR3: CASSYPSGRAPEAFF
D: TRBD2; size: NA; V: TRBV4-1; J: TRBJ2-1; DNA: TGCGCCAGCAGCCAAGCGCGGGAGGGCCTTGACAATGAGCAGTTCTTC; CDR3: CASSQAREGLDNEQFF
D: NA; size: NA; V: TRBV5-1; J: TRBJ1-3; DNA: TGCGCCAGCGGCCACGATTGGGGCTCTGGAAACACCATATATTTT; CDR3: CASGHDWGSGNTIYF
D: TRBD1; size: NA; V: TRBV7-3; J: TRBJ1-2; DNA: TGTGCCAGCAGCCCGGGACAGGGAACCTATGGCTACACCTTC; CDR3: CASSPGQGTYGYTF
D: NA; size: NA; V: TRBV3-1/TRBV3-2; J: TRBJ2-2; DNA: TGTGCCAGCAGCCCCCCTCGCACCGGGGAGCTGTTTTTT; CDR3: CASSPPRTGELFF
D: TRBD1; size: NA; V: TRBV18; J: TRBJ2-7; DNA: TGTGCCAGCTCACCATCGACAGGGAGCTACGAGCAGTACTTC; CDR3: CASSPSTGSYEQYF
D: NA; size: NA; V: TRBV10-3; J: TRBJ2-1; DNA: TGTGCCATCAGTGCGGCCCCGGAGGGCAATGAGCAGTTCTTC; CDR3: CAISAAPEGNEQFF
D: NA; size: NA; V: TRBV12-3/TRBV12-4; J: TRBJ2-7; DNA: TGTGCCAGCAGCCCCCGGCACTACGAGCAGTACTTC; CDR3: CASSPRHYEQYF
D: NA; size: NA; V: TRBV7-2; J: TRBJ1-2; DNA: TGTGCCAGCAGCTTAGCGGAGGGAAATGGCTACACCTTC; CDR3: CASSLAEGNGYTF
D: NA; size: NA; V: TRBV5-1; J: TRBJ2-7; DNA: TGCGCCAGCAGCCCGGATAGGAGGCAGACCTACGAGCAGTACTTC; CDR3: CASSPDRRQTYEQYF
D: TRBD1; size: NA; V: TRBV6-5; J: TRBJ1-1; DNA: TGTGCCAGCAGAAGACAGGGAGGGAACACTGAAGCTTTCTTT; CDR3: CASRRQGGNTEAFF
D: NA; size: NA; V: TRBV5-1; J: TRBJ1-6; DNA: TGCGCCAGCAGCCCGGTAGGACCCGTCTATAATTCACCCCTCCACTTT; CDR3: CASSPVGPVYNSPLHF
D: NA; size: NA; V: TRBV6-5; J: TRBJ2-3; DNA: TGTGCCAGCTCGGGGTTGGCAGATACGCAGTATTTT; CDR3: CASSGLADTQYF
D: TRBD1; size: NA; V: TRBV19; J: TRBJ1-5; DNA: TGTGCCAGCAGTATAGGGGCGGTACAGGGGTTAGGCCAGCCCCAGCATTTT; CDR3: CASSIGAVQGLGQPQHF
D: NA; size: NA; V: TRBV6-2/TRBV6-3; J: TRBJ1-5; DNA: TGTGCCAGCAGTTACTCTTCAGGGAGTTGGAGCAATCAGCCCCAGCATTTT; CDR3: CASSYSSGSWSNQPQHF
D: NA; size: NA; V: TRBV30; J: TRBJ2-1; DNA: TGTGCCTGGAGACCTGCTCTGGGGGAACAGTTCTTC; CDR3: CAWRPALGEQFF
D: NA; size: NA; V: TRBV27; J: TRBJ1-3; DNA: TGTGCCAGCAGTTTATACCCTGGCGGAAACACCATATATTTT; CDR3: CASSLYPGGNTIYF
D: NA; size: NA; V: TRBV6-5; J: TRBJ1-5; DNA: TGTGCCAGCAGTTACGCGTCAGATAGCAATCAGCCCCAGCATTTT; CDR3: CASSYASDSNQPQHF
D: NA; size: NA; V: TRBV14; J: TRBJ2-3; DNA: TGTGCCAGCAGCCAAGATTTTGAGACTACGCAGTATTTT; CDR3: CASSQDFETTQYF
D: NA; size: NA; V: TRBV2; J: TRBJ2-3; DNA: TGTGCCAGCAGTGAGGGCCGACTCACAGATACGCAGTATTTT; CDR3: CASSEGRLTDTQYF
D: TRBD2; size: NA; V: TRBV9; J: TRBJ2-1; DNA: TGTGCCAGCAGCTCCCACGGGGGGGGACTATACAATGAGCAGTTCTTC; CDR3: CASSSHGGGLYNEQFF
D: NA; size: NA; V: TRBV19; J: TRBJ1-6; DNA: TGTGCCAGTAGTATCCGGACAGATAGCTATAATTCACCCCTCCACTTT; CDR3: CASSIRTDSYNSPLHF
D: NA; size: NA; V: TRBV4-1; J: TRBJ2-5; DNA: TGCGCCAGCAGCCAATCGGGACGGGAGACCCAGTACTTC; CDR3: CASSQSGRETQYF
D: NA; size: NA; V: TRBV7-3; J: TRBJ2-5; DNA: TGTGCCAGCAGCTTAAGTGGGAGTTCCCAAGAGACCCAGTACTTC; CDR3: CASSLSGSSQETQYF
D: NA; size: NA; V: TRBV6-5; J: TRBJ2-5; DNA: TGTGCCAGCAGCATCCGGGCCCCAGGTGGGAGCCAGTACTTC; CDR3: CASSIRAPGGSQYF
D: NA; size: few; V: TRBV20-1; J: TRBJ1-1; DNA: TGCAGTGCTTCGTTGAACACTGAAGCTTTCTTT; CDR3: CSASLNTEAFF
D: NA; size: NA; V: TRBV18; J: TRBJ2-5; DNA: TGTGCCAGCTCACCAGCAGGGGTTCAAGAGACCCAGTACTTC; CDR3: CASSPAGVQETQYF
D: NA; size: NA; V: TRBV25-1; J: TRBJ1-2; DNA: TGTGCCAGCAGTGAGCGTAGCAGGGGCCAGATGAACCCTGGCTACACCTTC; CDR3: CASSERSRGQMNPGYTF
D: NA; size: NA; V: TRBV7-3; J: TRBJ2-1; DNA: TGTGCCAGCAGCTTAACGTTGGGCAATGAGCAGTTCTTC; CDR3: CASSLTLGNEQFF